The 29 T cell receptor beta chains listed next were all sequenced from one sample in a study of shared clonotypes between healthy human individuals. Profiled with immunoSEQ multiplex PCR; TCRdb holds only in-frame clones, not every one. There are fewer than 1.6 million clones in the sample; approximately 98.5% occur only once, and 0.3% to 0.45% lies in the top ten. The sequencing sample was made of naive CD4+ T cells sorted from blood. The subset denotes: CD45RA+ positively selected. These receptors all come from a man under 40 in good health.

This rearrangement joins TRBV6-5 to TRBJ1-1, with D unclear. This CDR3 is 13 amino acids long. Trimming shortened V by 2 bases and J by 3 bases, and 7 bases separated the two germline ends. The germline gives CDR1 MNHEY, CDR2 SVGAGI. The CDR3 here is CASSYRQDTEAFF. Here the CDR3 DNA reads TGTGCCAGCAGTTACCGCCAGGACACTGAAGCTTTCTTT.

The chain is built from TRBV10-1 and TRBJ2-2, with D hard to call. CDR1 WNHNN and CDR2 SYGVQD come from the germline V gene (reference sequence). This CDR3 has 14 residues. Trimming cost V 6 bases and J 3 bases, with 11 bases left between them. CDR3 region: CASRQLYDTGELFF. DNA of the CDR3: TGCGCCAGCAGACAGCTCTACGACACCGGGGAGCTGTTTTTT.

The chain uses TRBV28 and TRBJ2-7; 7 bases agree with TRBD2. This CDR3 has 15 amino acids. Germline V gene sequence: CDR1 MDHEN, CDR2 SYDVKM. The V gene end was trimmed by 7 bases and the J gene end by 3 bases; junction bases not matched to a gene: 12. DNA of the CDR3: TGTGCCAGCATGAAACTAGCGCCCGAACACTACGAGCAGTACTTC. This gives the protein CASMKLAPEHYEQYF.

A word on this clone: Other DNA sequences within the sample encode an identical CDR3. This chain links TRBV2 with TRBJ2-7; D unresolved. The V end was cut by 5 bases, the J end by 3 bases, with 5 bases between. From germline, CDR1 is SNHLY and CDR2 FYNNEI. The CDR3 length is 11 residues. The CDR3 sequence is CASSYSYEQYF. The CDR3 bases are TGTGCCAGCAGTTACAGCTACGAGCAGTACTTC.

The chain links TRBV7-7 to TRBJ2-2; possible D gene TRBD2, 6 bases. The CDR3 covers 16 residues. V was pared by 2 bases and J by 0 bases, with 10 bases between. Germline loops: CDR1 SSHAT, CDR2 FNYEAQ (reference sequence). CDR3 in amino acids: CASSLPSAANTGELFF. The CDR3 DNA follows: TGTGCCAGCAGCTTACCTAGCGCTGCGAACACCGGGGAGCTGTTTTTT.

The chain links TRBV6-1 to TRBJ2-7; D call uncertain. The CDR3 has 14 amino acids. V lost 6 bases, J lost 9 bases, and 21 bases lay in between. Germline V gives CDR1 MNHNS, CDR2 SASEGT. CDR3 loop: CASSLTADTPRQYF. The CDR3, as DNA: TGTGCCAGCAGCCTCACCGCCGACACCCCGAGGCAGTACTTC.

Comment on this clone: Different DNA sequences within this sample yield the same CDR3. V and J are TRBV15 and TRBJ2-7; no firm D call. The CDR3 is 13 residues long. V lost 0 bases to trimming and J lost 2 bases, with 5 bases between them. Germline CDR1 LNHNV, CDR2 YYDKDF (reference sequence). The CDR3 is CATSRDKTYEQYF. CDR3 coding DNA: TGTGCCACCAGCAGAGACAAGACCTACGAGCAGTACTTC.

The rearrangement links TRBV5-1 to TRBJ1-2, with unresolved D. V gave up 9 bases and J gave up 0 bases, with 12 bases separating them. CDR3 length equals 13 residues. Germline V gene data show CDR1 as SGHRS and CDR2 as YFSETQ. CDR3 DNA sequence: TGCGCCACCTCGCCCCAGCCTAACTATGGCTACACCTTC. Protein sequence: CATSPQPNYGYTF. The complete variable domain, with remaining parts taken from reference TRBV5-1 and TRBJ1-2, reads KAGVTQTPRYLIKTRGQQVTLSCSPISGHRSVSWYQQTPGQGLQFLFEYFSETQRNKGNFPGRFSGRQFSNSRSEMNVSTLELGDSALYLCATSPQPNYGYTFGSGTRLTVV.

The chain couples TRBV15 to TRBJ2-2; D possibly uses TRBD1 or TRBD2 (5 bases each). CDR3 size: 16 residues. V gave up 0 bases and J gave up 4 bases, with 12 bases separating them. The germline V gene has CDR1 LNHNV and CDR2 YYDKDF (reference sequence). The CDR3 protein is CATSRDMVRGTGELFF. As DNA, the CDR3 is TGTGCCACCAGCAGAGATATGGTGAGGGGCACCGGGGAGCTGTTTTTT.

This chain joins TRBV6-6 and TRBJ2-7; D not resolved. This CDR3 is built from 11 residues. V dropped 7 bases and J dropped 3 bases, with 7 bases sitting between them. Germline CDR1 MNHNY, CDR2 SVGAGI (reference sequence). The CDR3 nucleotides read TGTGCCAGCAACTCTAACTACGAGCAGTACTTC. Its protein is CASNSNYEQYF.

The rearrangement joins TRBV10-3 to TRBJ2-3; the D gene could be TRBD1 or TRBD2 (5 bases each). This CDR3 is built from 15 residues. Germline assignment: CDR1 ENHRY and CDR2 SYGVKD. V was trimmed by 2 bases and J by 6 bases, leaving 15 bases between them. Here the CDR3 reads CAISEGGRLGDTQYF. The CDR3, as DNA: TGTGCCATCAGTGAGGGGGGACGGCTCGGGGATACGCAGTATTTT.

The chain recombines TRBV6-6 with TRBJ1-2, with TRBD1 matching over 8 bases. The CDR3 contains 14 residues. V dropped 2 bases and J dropped 8; count of bases not matched to a gene: 7. CDR1 is MNHNY, CDR2 SVGAGI, per germline (reference sequence). Here the CDR3 reads CASSYGQGALGYTF. The CDR3 DNA follows: TGTGCCAGCAGTTACGGGCAGGGGGCTCTCGGCTACACCTTC.

The chain recombines TRBV5-1 with TRBJ2-3; 13 bases line up with TRBD2. CDR1 is SGHRS, CDR2 YFSETQ, per germline. V shed 4 bases and J 6 bases; nucleotides not matched to a gene: 5. This CDR3 spans 15 amino acids. CDR3 in DNA: TGCGCCAGCAGCGAAGGACTAGCGGGAGTCGATACGCAGTATTTT. Translated: CASSEGLAGVDTQYF.

The chain carries TRBV25-1 and TRBJ2-3; D gene ambiguous. This CDR3 is built from 14 residues. Germline CDR1 reads MGHDK; CDR2 reads SYGVNS. V shed 5 bases and J shed 0 bases, with 9 bases lying between them. The CDR3: CASSTSQSTDTQYF. The CDR3 nucleotides are TGTGCCAGCAGTACGTCACAGAGCACAGATACGCAGTATTTT.

CDR3 amino acids: CASSPPSGSRNEQFF. The CDR3 region has the DNA TGTGCCAGCAGTCCTCCTAGCGGGAGTAGGAATGAGCAGTTCTTC. The chain has TRBV5-4 and TRBJ2-1; TRBD2 agrees at 10 bases. With V trimmed by 5 bases and J by 7 bases, 9 bases remained unmatched. The CDR3 is 15 amino acids. CDR1 is SGHNT, CDR2 YYREEE, per germline (reference sequence).

This clone was counted a single time. The chain recombines TRBV30 with TRBJ2-1, with D perhaps matching TRBD1 (5 bases). V shed 0 bases and J shed 6 bases, with 21 bases lying between them. The length of the CDR3 is 17 residues. Germline lookup yields CDR1 GTSNPN and CDR2 SVGIG (reference sequence). The CDR3 loop reads CAWSVQEGIRTLNEQFF. CDR3 sequence (DNA): TGTGCCTGGAGTGTACAGGAAGGGATAAGGACCCTCAATGAGCAGTTCTTC.

V usage is TRBV7-9 and J usage is TRBJ2-1; 7 bases map to TRBD1. CDR1 is SEHNR and CDR2 is FQNEAQ in the germline V gene (reference sequence). The CDR3 loop spans 16 amino acids. With V trimmed by 5 bases and J by 2 bases, 9 bases remained unmatched. CDR3 amino acids: CASSASSRGPYNEQFF. CDR3 in DNA: TGTGCCAGCAGCGCCAGTTCTAGGGGGCCCTACAATGAGCAGTTCTTC.

This chain connects TRBV10-3 to TRBJ2-3, with TRBD2 identical over 8 bases. Germline V gene data show CDR1 as ENHRY and CDR2 as SYGVKD. With 5 bases clipped from V and 5 bases from J, the junction kept 9 bases outside the gene matches. The CDR3 runs to 15 residues. CDR3 protein: CAISPSGGGLDTQYF. DNA of the CDR3: TGTGCCATCAGTCCATCGGGGGGGGGCTTAGATACGCAGTATTTT.

The chain joins TRBV7-2 to TRBJ2-3; D is possibly TRBD1 (7 bases). The germline V and J ends were trimmed by 2 bases and 0 bases, with 15 bases remaining between them. CDR3 size: 17 residues. Germline V lookup: CDR1 SGHTA, CDR2 FQGNSA. The CDR3 reads CASSLRNRGGSTDTQYF. CDR3 DNA: TGTGCCAGCAGCTTACGGAACAGGGGAGGAAGCACAGATACGCAGTATTTT.

A single count supports this clone. This rearrangement joins TRBV18 to TRBJ2-5; D remains ambiguous. This CDR3 is 15 amino acids long. V lost 4 bases to trimming and J lost 2 bases, with 14 bases between them. Germline V gene data show CDR1 as KGHSH and CDR2 as LQKENI. CDR3 residues: CASSRSLNSQETQYF. In nucleotides, the CDR3 is TGTGCCAGCTCACGTTCGTTGAACTCACAAGAGACCCAGTACTTC.

This chain joins TRBV5-6 and TRBJ2-2; TRBD2 is a possible D gene (5 bases). Trimming cost V 7 bases and J 4 bases, with 8 bases left between them. Germline CDR1 SGHDT, CDR2 YYEEEE. This CDR3 is built from 12 residues. The CDR3 DNA is TGTGCCAGCCGGGAAGGCACCGGGGAGCTGTTTTTT. Protein: CASREGTGELFF.

The rearrangement uses TRBV6-5 and TRBJ2-1, with TRBD2 matching 7 bases. V dropped 6 bases and J dropped 9; count of bases not matched to a gene: 11. The CDR3 contains 14 residues. Germline V gene data show CDR1 as MNHEY and CDR2 as SVGAGI. The CDR3 region is CASSPGLVPGEQFF. In DNA, the CDR3 is TGTGCCAGCAGCCCTGGACTAGTCCCGGGTGAGCAGTTCTTC.

The rearrangement links TRBV7-6 to TRBJ2-7; 8 bases are shared with TRBD2. The CDR3 runs 17 residues. Germline V lookup: CDR1 SGHVS, CDR2 FNYEAQ. V lost 0 bases and J lost 0; bases outside the gene matches: 7. The CDR3 spells CASSLALAGISSYEQYF. The CDR3, as DNA: TGTGCCAGCAGCTTAGCCCTAGCGGGCATAAGCTCCTACGAGCAGTACTTC.

The V and J genes are TRBV27 and TRBJ1-2, with TRBD1 matching 10 bases. J lost 1 base, V lost 5 bases, and 4 bases had no gene match. CDR3 length: 15 amino acids. Germline values: CDR1 MNHEY, CDR2 SMNVEV (reference sequence). CDR3 bases: TGTGCCAGCAGTCTCTGGGACAGGGGTAACTATGGCTACACCTTC. Encoded protein: CASSLWDRGNYGYTF.

The V gene is TRBV15, the J gene TRBJ2-1, with TRBD2 matching 8 bases. In germline, CDR1 is LNHNV, CDR2 YYDKDF (reference sequence). The ends lost 0 bases at V and 3 bases at J; junction bases unmatched: 10. The CDR3 loop spans 18 amino acids. The CDR3 coding sequence is TGTGCCACCAGCAGAGAGTCCCGTTTAGCGGGAATCTACAATGAGCAGTTCTTC. This sequence encodes CATSRESRLAGIYNEQFF.

This sequence joins TRBV13 and TRBJ2-7; TRBD2 matches at 15 bases. Trimming removed 3 bases from V and 1 base from J; junction bases left unmatched: 4. The CDR3 extends over 17 amino acids. Germline CDR1 and CDR2: PRHDT and FYEKMQ (reference sequence). CDR3 loop: CASSFGTSGRLSYEQYF. As DNA, the CDR3 is TGTGCCAGCAGCTTTGGGACTAGCGGGAGGTTATCCTACGAGCAGTACTTC.

Here the CDR3 reads CASSLDRSLEPGTQYF. The CDR3 nucleotides are TGTGCCAGCAGCTTAGATCGCAGCCTTGAGCCTGGGACCCAGTACTTC. The chain uses TRBV11-2 and TRBJ2-5; D gene uncertain. The V and J ends lost 0 bases and 7 bases respectively, with 18 bases between them. Germline assignment: CDR1 SGHAT and CDR2 FQNNGV. The CDR3 consists of 16 residues.

The rearrangement uses TRBV19 and TRBJ1-5, with unresolved D. The length of the CDR3 is 15 residues. Germline CDR1 reads LNHDA; CDR2 reads SQIVND (reference sequence). V gave up 7 bases and J gave up 0 bases, with 13 bases separating them. The CDR3 DNA sequence: TGTGCCAGTATGCAGGCCTGGGGTAGCAATCAGCCCCAGCATTTT. Translation: CASMQAWGSNQPQHF.

The chain recombines TRBV2 with TRBJ2-6; the match to TRBD1 covers 8 bases. CDR1 is SNHLY, CDR2 FYNNEI, per germline. V lost 2 bases to trimming and J lost 4 bases; unmatched junction nucleotides: 10. The CDR3 consists of 18 residues. The CDR3 spells CASSERGRQGRGANVLTF. DNA of the CDR3: TGTGCCAGCAGTGAAAGGGGTCGACAGGGGCGCGGGGCCAACGTCCTGACTTTC. Variable domain in full (rest from reference TRBV2 and TRBJ2-6): EPEVTQTPSHQVTQMGQEVILRCVPISNHLYFYWYRQILGQKVEFLVSFYNNEISEKSEIFDDQFSVERPDGSNFTLKIRSTKLEDSAMYFCASSERGRQGRGANVLTFGAGSRLTVL.